This record concerns one T cell receptor beta chain sequence. There is no known antigen for this receptor. One base away there is no much larger clone; base qualities are not given. What this sample's treatment or condition label stands for: approximately 18 received Ad26.COV2.S at low or high dose, single or two shots; roughly 5 received placebo; per-sample allocation not given. For vaccine and placebo recipients, the sequenced repertoires came from samples collected on day 63 after the first injection. In Cohort 1b, about 25 adults aged 18-55 years were enrolled at a single site in Boston, USA, between 29 July and 7 August 2020. Ad26.COV2.S was a replication-incompetent adenovirus type 26 vector that expressed a prefusion-stabilized SARS-CoV-2 spike protein derived from the original Wuhan strain. The immunoSEQ Assay was the method used to sequence TCRbeta CDR3 regions. After extraction, genomic DNA underwent amplification by bias-controlled multiplex PCR, followed by high-throughput sequencing. Under the source paper's analysis protocol: To quantify the absolute abundance of each unique TCRbeta CDR3 region, sequences were collapsed and filtered. Usable DNA was measured by amplifying reference genes present in all nucleated cells, and TCRbeta template counts were normalized to that usable DNA to estimate T cell fraction. Repertoire TCRs were annotated as SARS-CoV-2-specific by exact matching of V gene, CDR3 amino acid sequence and J gene to a known reactive TCR set. The reference SARS-CoV-2 TCR set came from MIRA and was filtered for enrichment in COVID-19-positive ImmuneCODE repertoires, removing public or cross-reactive TCRs. Drawing on the MIRA antigens, annotated TCRs were analysed further at the level of specific ORF or position within ORF. Breadth was defined as annotated unique rearrangements over total unique productive rearrangements; depth was the summed frequency of those rearrangements. Two-sided Wilcoxon rank-sum tests were used to compare TCR breadth between groups. The clones in this table, taken by TCRdb from immuneACCESS, are in-frame only. Not every clone is retained; where verified, under half of the shortfall comes from an unresolved V gene, and the cause of the rest is unknown. V and J calls and clone size follow that table, whereas D and trimming were derived from the DNA. The sample table shows hundreds of thousands of clones, and around 92% are seen once. The ten top clones hold about 1.5% of the sample.

The CDR3 starts with the cysteine, ends with the phenylalanine, and has 13 residues. The DNA shown is the 39-base CDR3, in frame from base 1. V is shortened by 1 base, J by 7 bases, and the region joining them spans 5 bases. The germline V gene encodes CDR1 ENHRY and CDR2 SYGVKD. The record originates from a study of Ad26.COV2.S vaccination and SARS-CoV-2 variants (dated by TCRdb to the early 2020s). With regard to the full study: Vaccine-arm donors came from COV1001, a multicentre, randomized, double-blind, placebo-controlled phase I-IIa trial of Ad26.COV2.S in healthy adults. Ad26.COV2.S was given intramuscularly at 5x10^10 or 1x10^11 viral particles, as a single shot or as two shots 56 days apart. Trial participants were randomized into five groups of five, in which low-dose or high-dose Ad26.COV2.S was given once or twice, or placebo was given on both occasions. TCRbeta repertoire sequencing was used to assess the specificity and breadth of SARS-CoV-2-reactive T cell receptors after Ad26.COV2.S vaccination. The TCR-sequenced set comprised around 30 samples: some 19 Ad26.COV2.S vaccine recipients, 5 placebo recipients and 8 SARS-CoV-2 convalescent individuals. Investigators remained blinded to trial group allocation during experiments and outcome assessment. Findings and caveats that apply to the study as a whole: It was noted by the authors that total T cell responses may have been underestimated by the TCR breadth and depth analyses. Ad26.COV2.S recipients had higher spike-specific TCR breadth than placebo recipients (P = 0.0014). The study was not powered for comparison of responses between vaccine doses or regimens. Comparable non-spike TCR breadth was observed between vaccine and placebo recipients, consistent with only spike being contained in the vaccine. After vaccination, spike-specific CD8+ and CD4+ T cell responses were reported to show substantial breadth.

This receptor was identified in a person between 18 and 59 years old who received the Ad26.COV2.S COVID-19 vaccine or a placebo. The rearranged chain carries TRBV10-3 and TRBJ1-6, with no reliable assignment of the D segment. The sequences come from peripheral blood, collected in a trial of Ad26.COV2.S vaccine versus placebo. The DNA reads TGTGCCATCAGTGAGTTGGAAAATTCACCCCTCCACTTT. This encodes CAISELENSPLHF.